This T cell receptor beta chain was recorded in a study of blood T cell repertoires in COVID-19. Trimming pared 4 bases from V and 2 bases from J, leaving 15 bases between. The germline V gene has CDR1 SGHKS and CDR2 YYEKEE (reference sequence). CDR3 length: 15 residues. Here immunoSEQ multiplex PCR was the method, and the copy in TCRdb shows in-frame clones only, minus some. The table lists over 150,000 clones, roughly 87% of them singletons, with 7.6% in the top ten. The chain uses TRBV5-5 and TRBJ2-5, with D possibly TRBD1 on 5 matching bases. The sample consisted of peripheral blood. This receptor was obtained from a woman in her 70s with COVID-19, enrolled during active disease. The CDR3 nucleotides are TGTGCCAGCAGCCTACTCCGACAGCGTCAAGAGACCCAGTACTTC. Translation: CASSLLRQRQETQYF.